This T cell receptor (beta chain) was identified in a study of T cells after somatic rescue of genetic block. Here immunoSEQ multiplex PCR was the method, and the copy in TCRdb shows in-frame clones only, minus some. The table includes 12,000 or so clones, over 65% detected once. V was pared by 1 base and J by 9 bases, with 10 bases between. CDR3 length equals 13 residues. Germline-derived CDR1 and CDR2 are LGHNT and FRNRAP. The chain recombines TRBV12-5 with TRBJ2-1; no clear D gene. The TCR was taken from a boy under 18. Sample: peripheral blood mononuclear cells (PBMCs). The CDR3 coding sequence is TGTGCTAGTGGTTTGGAGGGTAGAGGTGAGCAGTTCTTC. Translation gives CASGLEGRGEQFF.